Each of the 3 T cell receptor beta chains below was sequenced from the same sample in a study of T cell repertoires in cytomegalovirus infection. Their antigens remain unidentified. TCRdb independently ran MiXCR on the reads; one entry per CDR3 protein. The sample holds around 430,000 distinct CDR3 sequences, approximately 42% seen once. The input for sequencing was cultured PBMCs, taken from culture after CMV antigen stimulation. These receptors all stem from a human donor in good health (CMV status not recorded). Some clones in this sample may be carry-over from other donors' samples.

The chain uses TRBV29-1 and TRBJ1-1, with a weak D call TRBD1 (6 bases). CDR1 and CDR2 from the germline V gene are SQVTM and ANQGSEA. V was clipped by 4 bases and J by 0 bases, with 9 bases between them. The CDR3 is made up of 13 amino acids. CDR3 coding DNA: TGCAGCGTTGGGGGGCGCTTGAACACTGAAGCTTTCTTT. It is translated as CSVGGRLNTEAFF.

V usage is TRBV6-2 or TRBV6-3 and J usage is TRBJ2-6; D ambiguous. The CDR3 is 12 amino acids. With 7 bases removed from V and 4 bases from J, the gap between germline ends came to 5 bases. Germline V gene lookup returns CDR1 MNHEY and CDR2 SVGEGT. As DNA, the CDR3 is TGTGCCAGCACGACAGGGGCCAACGTCCTGACTTTC. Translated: CASTTGANVLTF.

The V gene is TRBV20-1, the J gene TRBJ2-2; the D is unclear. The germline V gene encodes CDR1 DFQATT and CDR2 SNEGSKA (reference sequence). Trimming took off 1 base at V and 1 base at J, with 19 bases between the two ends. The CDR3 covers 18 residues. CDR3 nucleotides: TGCAGTGCTAGAGCGAGCATGCGTACCCAGAAGAACACCGGGGAGCTGTTTTTT. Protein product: CSARASMRTQKNTGELFF.